The rows below give T cell receptor beta chains drawn from one sample of a study of cytotoxic CD8 clonotypes in ibrutinib-treated CLL. The method was immunoSEQ multiplex PCR; TCRdb's version includes in-frame clones alone and lacks a portion of them. The table lists about 130,000 clones, approximately 81% of them singletons. Sequencing used PBMCs, obtained after 24 months of ibrutinib treatment. Receptors were obtained from a human donor with chronic lymphocytic leukemia. Each CDR3 is given with its conserved first and last residue. D genes are given only for firm matches. Some rows have no size entry. The others give once, few or many, or a class for an expanded clone.

clone_size j_call v_call d_call cdr3_nt cdr3_aa
NA TRBJ2-3 TRBV25-1 NA TGTGCCAGCAGCCGGGGGACAGATACGCAGTATTTT CASSRGTDTQYF
few TRBJ1-1 TRBV12-5 NA TGTGCTAGTGGTTTCGAGGGGAACACTGAAGCTTTCTTT CASGFEGNTEAFF
once TRBJ2-5 TRBV11-2 TRBD2 TGTGCCAGCAGCGCCTTAGCGGGGGGCGTGGAGACCCAGTACTTC CASSALAGGVETQYF
NA TRBJ2-5 TRBV9 NA TGTGCCAGCAGCGTAGCGGCAGGGCGGGAAGAGACCCAGTACTTC CASSVAAGREETQYF
NA TRBJ1-3 TRBV5-3 NA TGTGCCAGAAGCTTGGCGCAGGCTCGAAACACCATATATTTT CARSLAQARNTIYF
NA TRBJ1-5 TRBV30 NA TGTGCCTGGAGTCCGGCGGGGAATCAGCCCCAGCATTTT CAWSPAGNQPQHF
NA TRBJ2-1 TRBV7-3 NA TGTGCCAGCAGCTTAAATGGGGGGGAGCAGTTCTTC CASSLNGGEQFF
NA TRBJ1-5 TRBV27 NA TGTGCCAGCAGTTTATTGGCGGCAGGGCTCACTCAGCCCCAGCATTTT CASSLLAAGLTQPQHF
NA TRBJ2-6 TRBV19 NA TGTGCCAGTAGTATAGATTTGGGGTTGGGGGCCTCTGGGGCCAACGTCCTGACTTTC CASSIDLGLGASGANVLTF
NA TRBJ1-1 TRBV5-1 NA TGCGCCAGCACTTCGGGGGGCATGAACACTGAAGCTTTCTTT CASTSGGMNTEAFF
NA TRBJ2-1 TRBV6-1 TRBD1 TGTGCCAGCAGTCAGACACGAAGGCAGGGGGTTGTGTTCTTC CASSQTRRQGVVFF
NA TRBJ1-6 TRBV28 NA TGTGCCAGCAGTTCCCTCAGGGTCAGCAATTCACCCCTCCACTTT CASSSLRVSNSPLHF
NA TRBJ1-2 TRBV9 NA TGTGCCAGCAGCGTAAGTTGGGAGCCCAACTATGGCTACACCTTC CASSVSWEPNYGYTF
NA TRBJ1-2 TRBV19 NA TGTGCCAGTAATTGGCGAGGGGGTAACTATGGCTACACCTTC CASNWRGGNYGYTF
NA TRBJ2-4 TRBV10-3 TRBD2 TGTGCCATCAGCTCTAGCGGGGGTCTAGCCAAAAACATTCAGTACTTC CAISSSGGLAKNIQYF
NA TRBJ2-6 TRBV29-1 TRBD1 TGCAGCGTTATATCCGGGACAGGGGGCGGTAGGGCCAACGTCCTGACTTTC CSVISGTGGGRANVLTF
few TRBJ2-3 TRBV7-2 NA TGTGCCAGCAGCTCGAACACAGATACGCAGTATTTT CASSSNTDTQYF
NA TRBJ2-5 TRBV11-2 NA TGTGCCAGCAGCTTATTGGAGACCCAGTACTTC CASSLLETQYF
NA TRBJ2-3 TRBV9 NA TGTGCCAGCAGCGGCAACACAGATACGCAGTATTTT CASSGNTDTQYF
once TRBJ1-2 TRBV6-5 NA TGTGCCAGCAGCCGCCAGGGGACCTATGGCTACACCTTC CASSRQGTYGYTF
NA TRBJ1-5 TRBV6-1 NA TGTGCCAGCACGTGGACTGTAGCGAATCAGCCCCAGCATTTT CASTWTVANQPQHF
NA TRBJ1-2 TRBV6-1 TRBD1 TGTGCCAGCAGTCTTGACAGGGCCAACTATGGCTACACCTTC CASSLDRANYGYTF
NA TRBJ2-1 TRBV6-5 TRBD2 TGTGCCAGCAGTTACCAAGGACTAGCGGGGCTGTTCTTC CASSYQGLAGLFF
NA TRBJ2-7 TRBV4-3 TRBD2 TGCGCCAGCAGCCCGGGGACTAGCGGGGGCGAAGCCTACGAGCAGTACTTC CASSPGTSGGEAYEQYF